The 30 T cell receptor beta chains presented below share a single source sample, sequenced in a study of tumor-infiltrating lymphocytes in primary liver carcinoma. Between roughly 20 and 32 mg of unsorted bulk tissue served as the source from which RNA and DNA were co-extracted. Researchers generated TCR beta cDNA from approximately 500 ng of total RNA, relying on a constant-region primer. TCR beta libraries came from three nested multiplex PCR rounds using slightly modified ARM-PCR. TRBV1-TRBV30 forward and Cbeta reverse primers drove the first two roughly 10-cycle rounds. One entry per CDR3 protein, called by TCRdb with MiXCR from the multiplex PCR reads. The repertoire holds around 70,000 distinct CDR3 sequences, with 60% to 75% as singletons. Sequences were obtained from liver tumor tissue from sampling region 4. Subset defined: tumor region T4, right-lateral pole. All receptors derive from a man aged 40-50 years with primary liver carcinoma and hepatitis B virus infection.

This clonotype came up many times. The gene calls are TRBV12-3 or TRBV12-4 and TRBJ1-1; no firm D call. The V end was cut by 6 bases, the J end by 4 bases, with 12 bases between. CDR3 size: 13 residues. The CDR3, as DNA: TGTGCCAGCAGGCCCGTTAGGGCCACTGAAGCTTTCTTT. Encoded protein: CASRPVRATEAFF.

As regards this clonotype: Mismatch with germline at one junction end may stem from a read error. V and J are TRBV28 and TRBJ2-6; D may be TRBD2 (5 bases). Germline lookup yields CDR1 MDHEN and CDR2 SYDVKM. CDR3 length: 16 residues. The CDR3 DNA reads TGCGCCAGCAAAGAGCTAGACGTGGCCGGGGACAACGTCCTGACTTTC. This gives the protein CASKELDVAGDNVLTF.

In the case of this clonotype: A read error may account for a junction end that differs from germline. The chain links TRBV7-9 to TRBJ2-3, with D possibly TRBD2 on 5 matching bases. There are 15 residues in the CDR3. Germline V gene data show CDR1 as SEHNR and CDR2 as FQNEAQ (reference sequence). The CDR3 loop is CASSFREGYTDPQYF. In DNA form, the CDR3 reads TGTGCCAGCAGCTTCCGGGAAGGGTACACAGATCCGCAGTATTTT.

A word on this clonotype: Likely a read error: the CDR3 ends without its conserved phenylalanine or tryptophan. The chain combines TRBV28 with TRBJ1-4; weak D call: TRBD1 (5 bases). CDR1 is MDHEN and CDR2 is SYDVKM in the germline V gene. V lost 2 bases and J lost 8, with 12 bases in between. The CDR3 spans 14 residues. CDR3 sequence: CASSLNRINEKLFY. CDR3 sequence (DNA): TGTGCCAGCAGTTTAAACAGGATAAACGAAAAACTGTTTTAT.

This chain uses TRBV29-1 with TRBJ2-1, with 10 bases fitting TRBD2. Germline V lookup: CDR1 SQVTM, CDR2 ANQGSEA. The length of the CDR3 is 14 residues. CDR3 in amino acids: CSVIKAGGPIEQFF. The CDR3 DNA reads as TGCAGTGTCATCAAAGCGGGAGGGCCAATTGAGCAGTTCTTC.

Comments on this clonotype: The junction shows a germline mismatch at one end, possibly a read error. This rearrangement joins TRBV5-6 to TRBJ2-4; tentative D call: TRBD1 (5 bases). The V gene's germline CDR1 is SGHDT and CDR2 YYEEEE. The CDR3 covers 16 residues. The CDR3: CTSSFDRGEAKNIQYF. In DNA form, the CDR3 reads TGTACCAGCAGCTTCGATAGGGGTGAGGCCAAAAACATTCAGTACTTC.

The V call is TRBV19, the J call TRBJ1-2; D unclear. CDR1 and CDR2 (germline): LNHDA, SQIVND (reference sequence). The CDR3 sequence is 13 residues long. Trimming left V 6 bases short and J 9 bases short, with 17 bases between. The DNA of the CDR3 is TGTGCCAGTAGCCCCGGATTAGGGTATTGCTACACCTTC. This codes for CASSPGLGYCYTF.

As to this clonotype: An end of the junction does not agree with germline; a read error may underlie this. The rearrangement uses TRBV6-4 and TRBJ2-1; 8 bases map to TRBD2. The CDR3 is made up of 14 amino acids. Germline CDR1 reads MRHNA; CDR2 reads SNTAGT. The CDR3 DNA reads as TGTGCCAGCAGTGAGGGACTAGTGGGCAATGAGCAATTCTTC. It codes for CASSEGLVGNEQFF.

With respect to this clonotype: This could be a read error, since a much larger clone is one nucleotide away. This chain connects TRBV10-3 to TRBJ1-1; D ambiguous. Trimming took off 2 bases at V and 10 bases at J, with 11 bases between the two ends. CDR1 is ENHRY and CDR2 is SYGVKD in the germline V gene. CDR3 size: 12 residues. The CDR3 spells CAISEGRYGAFF. CDR3 coding DNA: TGTGCCATCAGTGAGGGTCGGTATGGAGCTTTCTTT.

This clonotype appeared once. Compared with germline, one end of the junction differs, possibly owing to a read error. The chain employs TRBV6-2 or TRBV6-3 and TRBJ2-1; D remains ambiguous. Germline V gives CDR1 MNHEY, CDR2 SVGEGT. The CDR3 is 11 residues long. This CDR3 reads CASSWDNEQFF. CDR3 nucleotides: TGTGCCAGCAGTTGGGATAATGAGCAATTCTTC.

Comment on this clonotype: The junction departs from germline at one end; a sequencing error may be responsible. The rearrangement uses TRBV4-2 and TRBJ2-1; the D is unclear. Per the germline V gene, CDR1 is LGHNA and CDR2 is YNFKEQ. The CDR3 runs 16 residues. CDR3 amino acids: CTSSQETRGGYNEQFF. In DNA, the CDR3 is TGTACCAGCAGCCAAGAGACCCGAGGCGGCTACAATGAGCAGTTCTTC.

On this clonotype: A read error may account for a junction end that differs from germline. The chain carries TRBV6-5 and TRBJ2-1; D not certain. Looked up from germline, CDR1 is MNHEY and CDR2 is SVGAGI. CDR3 size: 12 residues. The DNA of the CDR3 is TGTGCCAGCAGTTACTCGAGCCATGAGCAGTCCTTT. Translating gives CASSYSSHEQSF.

As concerns this clonotype: A much more abundant neighbour one base away suggests this may be a read error. The J gene is TRBJ1-2, the V gene TRBV28, with TRBD1 matching over 7 bases. Germline CDR1 and CDR2: MDHEN and SYDVKM. CDR3 length equals 14 residues. The CDR3 protein is CTSSLDRVRYGYTF. For the CDR3, the DNA is TGTACCAGCAGCCTAGACAGGGTGCGGTATGGCTACACCTTC.

CDR3 sequence: CASSRNRLDYEQYF. In DNA form, the CDR3 reads TGTGCCTCCAGCCGAAATCGGCTCGACTACGAGCAGTACTTC. This chain uses TRBV6-1 with TRBJ2-7; D unclear. The germline CDR1 and CDR2 sequences are MNHNS and SASEGT. The V end was cut by 11 bases, the J end by 3 bases, with 20 bases between. CDR3 size: 14 residues.

A note on this clonotype: This CDR3 fails to terminate in the conserved phenylalanine or tryptophan, so it likely reflects a read error. The chain employs TRBV11-2 and TRBJ1-6; unclear D gene. CDR1 is SGHAT and CDR2 is FQNNGV in the germline V gene. This CDR3 spans 14 amino acids. Trimming stripped 2 bases from V and 7 bases from J, with 9 bases between. The CDR3 loop reads CASSLHGVNSPLHL. The CDR3 DNA sequence: TGTGCCAGCAGCTTACACGGGGTGAATTCACCCCTCCACCTT.

In the case of this clonotype: The junction differs from germline at one of its ends, possibly a read error. CDR3 amino acids: CASSFSGTGVIVGEQYF. CDR3 DNA: TGTGCCAGCAGCTTTAGTGGGACAGGGGTTATAGTGGGCGAGCAGTATTTC. The rearrangement uses TRBV11-2 and TRBJ2-7; 10 bases agree with TRBD1. Germline V gene sequence: CDR1 SGHAT, CDR2 FQNNGV. The CDR3 covers 17 residues.

Relative to its sample, this clonotype is medium-sized. The rearrangement links TRBV11-1 to TRBJ2-7; D remains unclear. CDR1 SGHAT and CDR2 FQDESV come from the germline V gene (reference sequence). The CDR3 sequence is 14 residues long. V gave up 1 base and J gave up 1 base, with 8 bases separating them. CDR3 amino acids: CASSLGQASYEQYF. The DNA for the CDR3 is TGTGCCAGCAGCTTAGGCCAGGCTTCCTACGAGCAGTACTTC.

For this clonotype: One junction end disagrees with the germline gene, perhaps due to a read error. The CDR3 DNA follows: TGCGCCAGCAACCAAGGCGGAGGCGATAGAGAGACCCAGTACTTC. Its translation is CASNQGGGDRETQYF. V is TRBV4-1 and J is TRBJ2-5; weak D call: TRBD2 (5 bases). The CDR3 loop spans 15 amino acids. Germline V gene lookup returns CDR1 MGHRA and CDR2 YSYEKL.

To note about this clonotype: A much larger clone lies one base from this, so it may be a read error. J is TRBJ2-5 and V is TRBV5-1; 8 nucleotides line up with TRBD1. V trimming: 6 bases; J trimming: 1 base; junction bases outside the gene matches: 8. Germline assignment: CDR1 SGHRS and CDR2 YFSETQ. This CDR3 has 15 residues. CDR3 sequence: CASNLDRGPQETQYF. DNA of the CDR3: TGCGCCAGCAACTTAGACAGGGGACCCCAAGAGACCCAGTACTTC.

A word on this clonotype: One end of the junction is discordant with germline, which a read error may explain. The chain links TRBV29-1 to TRBJ2-3; weak D call: TRBD2 (5 bases). The CDR3 length is 15 residues. Germline lookup yields CDR1 SQVTM and CDR2 ANQGSEA. DNA of the CDR3: TGCAGCGTTGGAGGGCCCATAACTAGTACAGTTACGCAGTATTTT. Encoded protein: CSVGGPITSTVTQYF.

As regards this clonotype: A single base separates this from a much larger clone, so it may be a read error. The gene calls are TRBV28 and TRBJ2-2, with 7 bases fitting TRBD2. The CDR3 contains 13 residues. Germline CDR1 MDHEN, CDR2 SYDVKM. CDR3 region: CASGDYLTWELFF. The CDR3 bases are TGTGCCAGCGGGGACTACCTCACCTGGGAGCTGTTTTTT.

As concerns this clonotype: At one boundary the junction diverges from the germline segment, which might be a read error. V and J are TRBV6-1 and TRBJ2-6; weak D call: TRBD1 (5 bases). The V gene's germline CDR1 is MNHNS and CDR2 SASEGT. This CDR3 has 18 amino acids. Here the CDR3 DNA reads TGTGTCAGCAGTGAAGCTAGGACGGAGTGGTCTGGGGCCAATGTCCTGACTTTC. It is translated as CVSSEARTEWSGANVLTF.

This clonotype was recorded at least ten times. V is TRBV7-9 and J is TRBJ2-1; TRBD1 agrees at 8 bases. This CDR3 has 15 amino acids. The junction had 4 bases not matched to a gene; V was cut back by 2 bases and J by 4 bases. From germline, CDR1 is SEHNR and CDR2 FQNEAQ (reference sequence). CDR3 bases: TGTGCCAGCAGCTTATCGGACAGGGTGTACAATGAGCAGTTCTTC. It codes for CASSLSDRVYNEQFF.

The genes are TRBV10-2 and TRBJ2-7; D might be TRBD2 (6 bases). This CDR3 comprises 15 residues. The germline gives CDR1 WSHSY, CDR2 SAAADI. Trimming took off 6 bases at V and 5 bases at J, with 20 bases between the two ends. The DNA of the CDR3 is TGCGCCAGCAGCCACGGACTAACAGGAGAAGACGAGCAGTACTTC. Protein sequence: CASSHGLTGEDEQYF.

Comment on this clonotype: One junction end disagrees with the germline gene, perhaps due to a read error. The rearrangement joins TRBV19 to TRBJ2-5; 9 nucleotides align to TRBD2. Germline V gene data show CDR1 as LNHDA and CDR2 as SQIVND (reference sequence). The CDR3 runs to 20 residues. The DNA for the CDR3 is TGTGCCAGTAGTAAGAGAGGGTTTGAATTAGCGGGAGTTTTGGGAGAGACCCATTACTTC. Its protein is CASSKRGFELAGVLGETHYF. Drawing the rest from reference TRBV19 and TRBJ2-5, the complete variable domain is DGGITQSPKYLFRKEGQNVTLSCEQNLNHDAMYWYRQDPGQGLRLIYYSQIVNDFQKGDIAEGYSVSREKKESFPLTVTSAQKNPTAFYLCASSKRGFELAGVLGETHYFGPGTRLLVL.

Comment on this clonotype: One base away lies a much larger clone, so this may be a sequencing read error. V usage is TRBV7-9 and J usage is TRBJ2-7, with 8 nucleotides matching TRBD2. V lost 0 bases and J lost 8; bases outside the gene matches: 6. Germline values: CDR1 SEHNR, CDR2 FQNEAQ (reference sequence). The CDR3 length is 14 residues. This CDR3 is CASSLADREGKQYF. The CDR3 coding sequence is TGTGCCAGCAGCTTAGCGGACCGGGAGGGCAAGCAGTACTTC.

The rearrangement links TRBV11-2 to TRBJ2-2, with unresolved D. Between the trimmed V and J ends, which lost 5 bases and 15 bases, there was a span of 16 bases. The CDR3 has 12 amino acids. Germline loops: CDR1 SGHAT, CDR2 FQNNGV. The CDR3 DNA reads as TGTGCCAGCAGCACAAGCACCGGAGAGTTGTTTTTT. This codes for CASSTSTGELFF.

In regard to this clonotype: The junction departs from the called germline gene at one end, perhaps through a read error. The chain has TRBV29-1 and TRBJ2-7; D is unclear. CDR1 is SQVTM and CDR2 is ANQGSEA in the germline V gene. The CDR3 spans 12 residues. The CDR3 nucleotides read TGCAGCGCTAAAGGCAACTCCTACGAGCGGTACTTC. As protein: CSAKGNSYERYF.

Concerning this clonotype itself: One junction end disagrees with the germline gene, perhaps due to a read error. The chain recombines TRBV28 with TRBJ2-5; either TRBD1 or TRBD2 may fit D (5 bases each). Germline V gene sequence: CDR1 MDHEN, CDR2 SYDVKM. There are 13 residues in the CDR3. For the CDR3, the DNA is TGTGCCAGCAATGGCCCTTCCAGGGAGACCCAGTGCTTC. It specifies CASNGPSRETQCF. Full variable domain (outside the CDR3, taken from reference TRBV28 and TRBJ2-5): DVKVTQSSRYLVKRTGEKVFLECVQDMDHENMFWYRQDPGLGLRLIYFSYDVKMKEKGDIPEGYSVSREKKERFSLILESASTNQTSMYLCASNGPSRETQCFGPGTRLLVL.

This clonotype was seen many times. V is TRBV29-1 and J is TRBJ1-4; D is ambiguous. The CDR3 consists of 14 residues. Germline V CDR1 and CDR2: SQVTM, ANQGSEA. In nucleotides, the CDR3 is TGCGGATGGACTGAAGGAGGTACTAATGAAAAACTGTTTTTT. It specifies CGWTEGGTNEKLFF.